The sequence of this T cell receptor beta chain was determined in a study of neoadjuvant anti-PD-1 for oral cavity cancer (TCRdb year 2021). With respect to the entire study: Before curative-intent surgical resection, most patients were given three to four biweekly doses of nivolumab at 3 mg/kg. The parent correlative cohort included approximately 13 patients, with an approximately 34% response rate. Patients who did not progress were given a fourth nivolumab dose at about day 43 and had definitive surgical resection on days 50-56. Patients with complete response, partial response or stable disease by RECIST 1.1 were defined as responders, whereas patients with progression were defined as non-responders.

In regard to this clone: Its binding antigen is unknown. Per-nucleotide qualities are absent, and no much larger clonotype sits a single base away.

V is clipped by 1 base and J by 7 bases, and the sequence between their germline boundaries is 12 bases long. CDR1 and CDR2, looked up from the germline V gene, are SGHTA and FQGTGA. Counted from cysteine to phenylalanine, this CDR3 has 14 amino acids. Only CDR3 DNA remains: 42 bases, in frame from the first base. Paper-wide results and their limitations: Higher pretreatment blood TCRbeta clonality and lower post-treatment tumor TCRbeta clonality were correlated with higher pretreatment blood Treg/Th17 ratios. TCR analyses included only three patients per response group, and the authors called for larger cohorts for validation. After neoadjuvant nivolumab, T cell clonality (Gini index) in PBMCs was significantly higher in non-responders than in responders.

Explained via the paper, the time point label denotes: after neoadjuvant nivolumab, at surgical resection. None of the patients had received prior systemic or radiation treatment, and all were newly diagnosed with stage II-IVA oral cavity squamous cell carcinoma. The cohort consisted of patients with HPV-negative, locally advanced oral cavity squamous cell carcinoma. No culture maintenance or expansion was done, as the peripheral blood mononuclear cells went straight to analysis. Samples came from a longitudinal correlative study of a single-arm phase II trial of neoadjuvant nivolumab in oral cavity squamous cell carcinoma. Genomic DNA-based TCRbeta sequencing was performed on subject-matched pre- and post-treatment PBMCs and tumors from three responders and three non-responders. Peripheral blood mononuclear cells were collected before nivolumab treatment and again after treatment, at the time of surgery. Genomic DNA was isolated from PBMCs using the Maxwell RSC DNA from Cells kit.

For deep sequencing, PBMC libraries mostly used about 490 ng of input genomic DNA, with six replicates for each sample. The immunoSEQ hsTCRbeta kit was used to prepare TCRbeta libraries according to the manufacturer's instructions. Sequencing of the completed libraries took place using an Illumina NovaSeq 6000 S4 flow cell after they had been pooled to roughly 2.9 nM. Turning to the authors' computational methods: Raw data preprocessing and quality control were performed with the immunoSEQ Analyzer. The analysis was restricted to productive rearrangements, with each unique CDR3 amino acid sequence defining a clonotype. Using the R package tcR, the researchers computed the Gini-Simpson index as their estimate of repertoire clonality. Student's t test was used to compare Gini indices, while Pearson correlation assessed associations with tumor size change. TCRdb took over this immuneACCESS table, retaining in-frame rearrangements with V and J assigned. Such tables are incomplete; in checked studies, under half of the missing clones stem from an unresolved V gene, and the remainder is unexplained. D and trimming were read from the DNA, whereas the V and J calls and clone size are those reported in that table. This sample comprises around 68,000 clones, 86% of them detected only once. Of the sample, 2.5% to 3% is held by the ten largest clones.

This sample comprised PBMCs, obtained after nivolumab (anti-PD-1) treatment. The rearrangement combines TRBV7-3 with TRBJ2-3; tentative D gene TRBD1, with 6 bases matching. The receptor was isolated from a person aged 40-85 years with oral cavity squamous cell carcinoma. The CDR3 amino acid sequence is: CASSLITGSHTQYF. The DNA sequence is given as TGTGCCAGCAGCTTAATTACAGGGTCCCATACGCAGTATTTT.